This T cell receptor (beta chain) came from a study of graft-versus-host responses after intestinal transplantation. Turning to this clone: Its target is unknown.

The table came from immunoSEQ multiplex PCR; TCRdb's copy has only in-frame clones and leaves some out. In the table there are about 88,000 clones, around 90% of which are singletons. The CDR3 covers 16 residues. The input for sequencing was unstimulated CD4+ T cells sorted from spleen or lymph node cells, taken before transplant. The chain uses TRBV21-1 and TRBJ2-1; TRBD1, the table's D call, lacks a check against the DNA. TRBV21-1 is a listed pseudogene. The TCR sequence derives from a human donor who was the organ donor for an intestinal transplant. The CDR3 loop reads CASSARQGTLQNEQFF. Written as DNA, the CDR3 is TGTGCCAGCAGCGCCCGACAGGGGACGCTACAAAATGAGCAGTTCTTC.